The entry below gives a single TCR beta chain sequence along with its context. Antigen: not known. TCRdb processed the reads anew with MiXCR; each CDR3 protein has one entry. The sample comprises 170,000 or so distinct CDR3 sequences, approximately 18% of which are singletons, and approximately 25% rests with the top ten. The source of the sample is a study of T cell repertoires in cytomegalovirus infection. Findings and limits, study-wide: Frequencies of public TCR beta families were cumulated, and this identified carriers of CMV plus the relevant HLA. HLA-C-restricted CMV clonotypes gave the most frequent clonotype in two of eight donors.

CDR3 length equals 13 residues. V was cut by 3 bases and J by 8 bases, with 8 bases left in between. Germline lookup yields CDR1 LNHDA and CDR2 SQIVND (reference sequence). The sequenced sample was CD8+ T cells from PBMCs. This chain links TRBV19 with TRBJ1-6; D ambiguous. The receptor was isolated from a human donor in good health (CMV status not recorded). Some clones in this sample may be carry-over from other donors' samples. For the CDR3, the DNA is TGTGCCAGTAGTATCATGCGGGATTCACCCCTCCACTTT. It translates to CASSIMRDSPLHF.